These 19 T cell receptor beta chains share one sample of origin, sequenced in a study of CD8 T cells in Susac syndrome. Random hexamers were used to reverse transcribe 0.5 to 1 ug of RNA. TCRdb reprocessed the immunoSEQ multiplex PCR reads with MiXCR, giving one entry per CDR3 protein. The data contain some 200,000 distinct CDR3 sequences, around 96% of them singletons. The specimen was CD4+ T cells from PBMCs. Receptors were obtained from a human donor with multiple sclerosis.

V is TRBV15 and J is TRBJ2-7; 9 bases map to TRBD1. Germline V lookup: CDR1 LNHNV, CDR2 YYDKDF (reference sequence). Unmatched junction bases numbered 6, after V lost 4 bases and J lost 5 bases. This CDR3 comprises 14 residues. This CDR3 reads CATSKRDREHEQYF. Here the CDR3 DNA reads TGTGCCACCAGCAAGAGGGACAGGGAACACGAGCAGTACTTC.

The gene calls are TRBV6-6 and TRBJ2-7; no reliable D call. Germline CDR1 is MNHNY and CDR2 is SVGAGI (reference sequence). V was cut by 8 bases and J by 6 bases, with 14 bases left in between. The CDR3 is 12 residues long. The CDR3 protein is CASAHWGSEQYF. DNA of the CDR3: TGTGCCAGCGCCCACTGGGGAAGCGAGCAGTACTTC.

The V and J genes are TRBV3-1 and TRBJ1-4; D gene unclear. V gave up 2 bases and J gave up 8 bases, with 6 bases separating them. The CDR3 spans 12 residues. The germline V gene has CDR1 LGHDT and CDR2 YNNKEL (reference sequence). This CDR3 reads CASSQPGEKLFF. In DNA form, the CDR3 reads TGTGCCAGCAGCCAACCTGGCGAAAAACTGTTTTTT.

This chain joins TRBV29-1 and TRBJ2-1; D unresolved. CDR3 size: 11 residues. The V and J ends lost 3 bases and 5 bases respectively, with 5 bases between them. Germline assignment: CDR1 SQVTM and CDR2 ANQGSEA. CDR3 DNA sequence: TGCAGCGTTGAGGGAAACAATGAGCAGTTCTTC. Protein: CSVEGNNEQFF.

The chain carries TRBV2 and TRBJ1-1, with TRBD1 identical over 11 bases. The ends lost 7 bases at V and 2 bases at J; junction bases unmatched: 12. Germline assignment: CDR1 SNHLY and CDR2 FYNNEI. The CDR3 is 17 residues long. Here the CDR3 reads CASTRTGGEYFNTEAFF. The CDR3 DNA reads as TGTGCCAGCACCAGGACAGGGGGCGAATATTTCAACACTGAAGCTTTCTTT. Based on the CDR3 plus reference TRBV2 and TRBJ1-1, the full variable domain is EPEVTQTPSHQVTQMGQEVILRCVPISNHLYFYWYRQILGQKVEFLVSFYNNEISEKSEIFDDQFSVERPDGSNFTLKIRSTKLEDSAMYFCASTRTGGEYFNTEAFFGQGTRLTVV.

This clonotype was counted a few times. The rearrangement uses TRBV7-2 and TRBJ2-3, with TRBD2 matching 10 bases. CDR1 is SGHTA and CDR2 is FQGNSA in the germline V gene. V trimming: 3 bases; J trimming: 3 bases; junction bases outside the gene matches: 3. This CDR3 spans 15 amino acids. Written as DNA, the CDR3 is TGTGCCAGCAGCTTGTTAGCGGGGGGAACAGATACGCAGTATTTT. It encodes CASSLLAGGTDTQYF.

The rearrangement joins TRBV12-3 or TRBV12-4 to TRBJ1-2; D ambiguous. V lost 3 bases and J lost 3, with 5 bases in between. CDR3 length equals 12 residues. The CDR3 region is CASSLGHYGYTF. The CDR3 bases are TGTGCCAGCAGTTTGGGCCACTATGGCTACACCTTC.

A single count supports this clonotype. CDR3: CASSEGGQGASGANVLTF. CDR3 nucleotides: TGTGCCAGCAGTGAGGGAGGCCAGGGGGCATCTGGGGCCAACGTCCTGACTTTC. The V gene is TRBV9, the J gene TRBJ2-6, with 8 bases fitting TRBD1. In germline, CDR1 is SGDLS, CDR2 YYNGEE. The CDR3 contains 18 residues. J gave up 1 base and V 5 bases, and 11 bases lay outside the gene matches.

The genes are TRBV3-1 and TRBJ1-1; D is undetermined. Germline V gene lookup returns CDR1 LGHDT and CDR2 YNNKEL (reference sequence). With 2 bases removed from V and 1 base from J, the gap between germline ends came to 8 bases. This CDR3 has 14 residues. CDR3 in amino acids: CASSQQPKNTEAFF. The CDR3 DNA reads TGTGCCAGCAGCCAACAGCCCAAGAACACTGAAGCTTTCTTT.

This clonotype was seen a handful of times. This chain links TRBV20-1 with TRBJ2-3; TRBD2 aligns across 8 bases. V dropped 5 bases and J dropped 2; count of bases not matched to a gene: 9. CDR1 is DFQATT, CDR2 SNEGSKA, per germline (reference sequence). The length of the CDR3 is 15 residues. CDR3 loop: CSARGTSGSTDTQYF. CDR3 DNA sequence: TGCAGTGCTCGAGGAACTAGCGGATCCACAGATACGCAGTATTTT.

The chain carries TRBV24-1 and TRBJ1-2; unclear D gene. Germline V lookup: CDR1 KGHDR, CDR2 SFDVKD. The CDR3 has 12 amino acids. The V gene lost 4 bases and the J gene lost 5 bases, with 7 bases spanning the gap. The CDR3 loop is CATSDNDYGYTF. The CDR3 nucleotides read TGTGCCACCAGTGACAACGATTATGGCTACACCTTC.

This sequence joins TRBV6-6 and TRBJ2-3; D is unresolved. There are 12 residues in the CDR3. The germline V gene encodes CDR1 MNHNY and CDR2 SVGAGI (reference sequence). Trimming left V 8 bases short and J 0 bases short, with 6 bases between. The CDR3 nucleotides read TGTGCCAGCGGACCTAGCACAGATACGCAGTATTTT. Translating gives CASGPSTDTQYF.

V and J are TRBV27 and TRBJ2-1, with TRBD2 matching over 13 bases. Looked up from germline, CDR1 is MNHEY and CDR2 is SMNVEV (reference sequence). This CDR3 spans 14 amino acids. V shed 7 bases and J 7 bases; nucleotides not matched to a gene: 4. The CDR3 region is CASIRLAGGNEQFF. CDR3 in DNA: TGTGCCAGCATCCGACTAGCGGGAGGAAATGAGCAGTTCTTC.

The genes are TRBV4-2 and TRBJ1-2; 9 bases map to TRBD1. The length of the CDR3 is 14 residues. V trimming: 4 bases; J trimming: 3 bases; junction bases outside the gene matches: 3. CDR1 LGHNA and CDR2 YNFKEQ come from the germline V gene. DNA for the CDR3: TGTGCCAGCAGCCGACAGGGGGAAGACTATGGCTACACCTTC. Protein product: CASSRQGEDYGYTF.

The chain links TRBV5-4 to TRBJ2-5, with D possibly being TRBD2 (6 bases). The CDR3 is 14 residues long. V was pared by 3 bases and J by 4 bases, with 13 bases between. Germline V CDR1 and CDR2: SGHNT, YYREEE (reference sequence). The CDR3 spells CASSSWTKGETQYF. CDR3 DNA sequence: TGTGCCAGCAGCTCGTGGACTAAAGGAGAGACCCAGTACTTC.

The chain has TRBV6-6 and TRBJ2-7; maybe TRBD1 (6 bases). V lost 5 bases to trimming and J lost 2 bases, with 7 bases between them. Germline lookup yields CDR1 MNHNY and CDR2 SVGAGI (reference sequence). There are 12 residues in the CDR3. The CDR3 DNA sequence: TGTGCCAGCAGTAACAGGGCCTACGAGCAGTACTTC. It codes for CASSNRAYEQYF.

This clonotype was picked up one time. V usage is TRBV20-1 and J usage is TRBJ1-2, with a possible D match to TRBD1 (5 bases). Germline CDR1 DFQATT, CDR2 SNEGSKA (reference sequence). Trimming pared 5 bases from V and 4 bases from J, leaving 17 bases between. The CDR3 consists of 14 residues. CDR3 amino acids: CSAQDRRESYGYTF. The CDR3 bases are TGCAGTGCTCAGGATCGCAGGGAATCCTATGGCTACACCTTC.

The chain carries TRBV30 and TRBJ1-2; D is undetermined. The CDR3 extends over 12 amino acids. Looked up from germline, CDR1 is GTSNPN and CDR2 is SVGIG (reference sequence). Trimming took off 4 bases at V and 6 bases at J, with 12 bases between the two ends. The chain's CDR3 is CAWTEERDGYTF. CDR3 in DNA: TGTGCCTGGACGGAGGAGAGGGATGGCTACACCTTC.

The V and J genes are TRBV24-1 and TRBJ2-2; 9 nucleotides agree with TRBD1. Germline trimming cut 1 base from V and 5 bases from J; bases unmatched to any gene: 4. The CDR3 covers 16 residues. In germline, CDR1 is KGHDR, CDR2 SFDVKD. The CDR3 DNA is TGTGCCACCAGTGATTTTACAGGGGGCCGGACCGGGGAGCTGTTTTTT. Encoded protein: CATSDFTGGRTGELFF.